The entry below gives a single T cell receptor beta chain sequence along with its context. V was cut by 5 bases and J by 3 bases, with 16 bases left in between. The CDR3 has 15 residues. The germline V gene has CDR1 SNHLY and CDR2 FYNNEI. This record comes from a study of T cell responses to AZD1222 COVID-19 vaccine. The repertoire was sequenced with immunoSEQ multiplex PCR; TCRdb's copy has only in-frame clones and lacks some. The sample shows 55,000 to 75,000 clones, 85% of them seen only once. V and J are TRBV2 and TRBJ1-2, with D possibly TRBD1 on 6 matching bases. The receptor was isolated from an adult in good health. The sequencing used peripheral blood, collected on day 0 of AZD1222 vaccination. CDR3 nucleotide sequence: TGTGCCAGCAGTATGGGAACAGGGACTGACTATGGCTACACCTTC. Protein sequence: CASSMGTGTDYGYTF.